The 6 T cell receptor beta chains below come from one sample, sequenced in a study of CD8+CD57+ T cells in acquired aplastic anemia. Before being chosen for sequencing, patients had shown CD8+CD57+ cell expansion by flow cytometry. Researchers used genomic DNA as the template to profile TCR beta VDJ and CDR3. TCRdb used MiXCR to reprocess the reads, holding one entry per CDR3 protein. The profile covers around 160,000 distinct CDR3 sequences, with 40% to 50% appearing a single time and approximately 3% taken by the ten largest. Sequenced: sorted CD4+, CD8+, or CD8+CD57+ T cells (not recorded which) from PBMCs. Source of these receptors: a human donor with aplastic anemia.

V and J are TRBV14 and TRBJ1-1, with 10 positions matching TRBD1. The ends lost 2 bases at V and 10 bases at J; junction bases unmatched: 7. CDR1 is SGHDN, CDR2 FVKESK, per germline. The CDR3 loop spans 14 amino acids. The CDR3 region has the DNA TGTGCCAGCAGCCAACAGGGGGGACAGGGGAGAGCTTTCTTT. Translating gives CASSQQGGQGRAFF.

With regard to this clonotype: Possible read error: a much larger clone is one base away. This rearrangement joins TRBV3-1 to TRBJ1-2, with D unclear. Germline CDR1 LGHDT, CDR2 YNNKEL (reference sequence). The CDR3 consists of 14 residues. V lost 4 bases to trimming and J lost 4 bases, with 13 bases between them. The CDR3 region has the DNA TGTGCCAGCAGCCCGTCGGTTGGAGGCTATGGCTACACCTTC. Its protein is CASSPSVGGYGYTF.

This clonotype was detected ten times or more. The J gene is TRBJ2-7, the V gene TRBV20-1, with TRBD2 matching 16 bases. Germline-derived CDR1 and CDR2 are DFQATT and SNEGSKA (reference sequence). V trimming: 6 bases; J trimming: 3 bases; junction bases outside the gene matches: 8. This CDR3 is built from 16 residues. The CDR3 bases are TGCAGTGCCGCCCCGGGACTAGCGGGAGGGATCTACGAGCAGTACTTC. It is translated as CSAAPGLAGGIYEQYF.

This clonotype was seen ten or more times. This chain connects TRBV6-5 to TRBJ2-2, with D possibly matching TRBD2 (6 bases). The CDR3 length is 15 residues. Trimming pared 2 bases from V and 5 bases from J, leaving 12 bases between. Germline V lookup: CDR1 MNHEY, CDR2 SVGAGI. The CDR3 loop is CASSYGRGGTGELFF. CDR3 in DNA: TGTGCCAGCAGTTACGGGCGGGGAGGTACCGGGGAGCTGTTTTTT.

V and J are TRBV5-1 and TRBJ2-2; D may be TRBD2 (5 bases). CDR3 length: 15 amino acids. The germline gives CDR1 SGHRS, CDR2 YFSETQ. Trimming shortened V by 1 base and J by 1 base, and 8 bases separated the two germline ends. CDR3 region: CASSLTGMNTGELFF. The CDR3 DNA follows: TGCGCCAGCAGCTTGACGGGAATGAACACCGGGGAGCTGTTTTTT.

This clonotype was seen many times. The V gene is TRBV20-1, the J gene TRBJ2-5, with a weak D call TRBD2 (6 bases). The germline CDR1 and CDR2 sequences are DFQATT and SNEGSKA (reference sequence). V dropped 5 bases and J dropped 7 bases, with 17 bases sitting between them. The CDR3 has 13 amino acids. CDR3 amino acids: CSAGGREEGTQYF. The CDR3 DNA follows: TGCAGTGCTGGGGGAAGGGAGGAGGGGACCCAGTACTTC.